This TCR beta chain was found in a study of cytomegalovirus exposure and HLA in healthy donors. In the study overall: The 120 or so validation repertoires matched the roughly 700 first-cohort repertoires in platform, a later analysis reported.

The CDR3 loop spans 17 amino acids. Losses at the gene ends were 3 bases for V and 5 bases for J; bases not matched to a gene: 6. In germline, CDR1 is MNHNS, CDR2 SASEGT. The study, taken as a whole, reports: The study listed some 160 cytomegalovirus-associated TCR beta chains.

Data came from immunoSEQ multiplex PCR; TCRdb stores just in-frame clones and leaves some out. The data show around 65,000 clones, nearly 95% seen once. Note on this clone: Its antigen remains unknown.

The source material was PBMCs. This rearrangement joins TRBV6-1 to TRBJ2-2; 13 nucleotides align to TRBD2. This sequence was found in a man younger than 35 in good health and CMV-seropositive. The CDR3 loop reads CASSDGLAGAVTGELFF. DNA of the CDR3: TGTGCCAGCAGTGACGGACTAGCGGGAGCTGTAACCGGGGAGCTGTTTTTT.